The entry that follows covers one TCR beta chain sequence. Its cognate antigen is unknown. This entry comes from a study of T cell responses to AZD1222 COVID-19 vaccine. CDR3 length: 16 amino acids. V gave up 2 bases and J gave up 5 bases; unmatched junction bases: 6. Looked up from germline, CDR1 is SGHNT and CDR2 is YYREEE (reference sequence). The method was immunoSEQ multiplex PCR; TCRdb's version includes in-frame clones alone and lacks a portion of them. The repertoire consists of under 130,000 clones, with roughly nine tenths occurring once and the leading ten covering 45% to 50%. Study findings and constraints: Clonal diversity may have been underestimated, and the donors were mostly white British, with more females than males.

The chain recombines TRBV5-4 with TRBJ2-3; 12 positions match TRBD1. Specimen: peripheral blood, collected on day 0 of AZD1222 vaccination. This TCR came from an adult in good health. CDR3 coding DNA: TGTGCCAGCAGCTTATCCGGGACAGGGGGCAGAGATACGCAGTATTTT. Translation gives CASSLSGTGGRDTQYF.